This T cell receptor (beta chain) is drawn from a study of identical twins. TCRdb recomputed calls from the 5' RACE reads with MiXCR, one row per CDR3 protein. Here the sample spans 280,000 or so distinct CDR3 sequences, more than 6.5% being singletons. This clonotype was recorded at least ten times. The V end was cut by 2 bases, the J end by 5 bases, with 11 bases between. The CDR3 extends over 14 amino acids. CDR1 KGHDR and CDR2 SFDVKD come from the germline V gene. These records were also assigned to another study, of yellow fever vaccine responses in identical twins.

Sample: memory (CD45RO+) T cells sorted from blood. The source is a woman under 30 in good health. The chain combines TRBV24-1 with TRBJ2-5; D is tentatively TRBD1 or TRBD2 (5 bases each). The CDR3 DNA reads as TGTGCCACCAGTGATTCCGGCAGGGAGGAGACCCAGTACTTC. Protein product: CATSDSGREETQYF.